The 4 T cell receptor beta chains listed next were all sequenced from one sample in a study of T cell changes during pregnancy in multiple sclerosis. Using immunoSEQ multiplex PCR, the repertoire was profiled, and TCRdb retains in-frame clones only, with some absent. Counted here are roughly 80,000 clones, about 90% occurring once; the ten biggest clones make up over 1.1%. Sequencing was performed on peripheral blood, taken before pregnancy. The receptors originated from a female donor with multiple sclerosis, enrolled in a pregnancy study.

Of note for this clone: Other DNA sequences in this sample translate to the same CDR3. V gene TRBV2 combines with J gene TRBJ2-3; 7 bases are shared with TRBD1. The length of the CDR3 is 15 residues. The germline CDR1 and CDR2 sequences are SNHLY and FYNNEI. With V trimmed by 5 bases and J by 2 bases, 7 bases remained unmatched. CDR3 sequence reads: CASSRDRAPTDTQYF. For the CDR3, the DNA is TGTGCCAGCAGTCGCGACAGGGCTCCCACAGATACGCAGTATTTT.

This clone was detected once. This chain links TRBV6-1 with TRBJ1-2, with 7 bases that match TRBD1. Trimming removed 0 bases from V and 8 bases from J; junction bases left unmatched: 9. This CDR3 has 15 amino acids. Germline V gene lookup returns CDR1 MNHNS and CDR2 SASEGT. The CDR3 DNA follows: TGTGCCAGCAGTGAAGCCGAGGGACAGCCACCGGGCTACACCTTC. Encoded protein: CASSEAEGQPPGYTF.

The chain employs TRBV25-1 and TRBJ2-1; D gene uncertain. The V gene's germline CDR1 is MGHDK and CDR2 SYGVNS. CDR3 length: 12 amino acids. The V end lost 7 bases, the J end lost 9 bases, and 13 bases lay between the germline ends. The CDR3 sequence: CASTLEESEQFF. The CDR3 nucleotides read TGTGCCAGCACCCTAGAAGAGAGTGAGCAGTTCTTC.

The rearrangement joins TRBV30 to TRBJ1-6; 9 nucleotides match TRBD1. The trim removed 5 bases at V and 10 bases at J, leaving 6 bases unmatched. CDR1 and CDR2 (germline): GTSNPN, SVGIG (reference sequence). The CDR3 runs 13 residues. The CDR3 region has the DNA TGTGCCTGGTCCGGGACAGGGAACTCACCCCTCCACTTT. Translated: CAWSGTGNSPLHF. Combining the CDR3 with reference TRBV30 and TRBJ1-6 gives the whole variable domain SQTIHQWPATLVQPVGSPLSLECTVEGTSNPNLYWYRQAAGRGLQLLFYSVGIGQISSEVPQNLSASRPQDRQFILSSKKLLLSDSGFYLCAWSGTGNSPLHFGNGTRLTVT.